This entry lists 29 T cell receptor beta chains sequenced from one sample in a study of blood T cell repertoires in COVID-19 (dated by TCRdb to 2020 to 2021). Library construction relied on the immunoSEQ multiplex PCR assay. TCRdb carries this immuneACCESS record with in-frame sequences only. Its versions omit some clonotypes, under half of them owing to an unresolved V gene in the studies checked, with the rest unexplained. The sample records a few hundred thousand clones, approximately 92% of which are singletons. Of the sample, approximately 7.5% falls within the top ten clones. Source material: peripheral blood. Receptors originate from a woman aged 30 to 39 with COVID-19, enrolled during active disease.

A single count supports this clone. V is TRBV6-5 and J is TRBJ1-1; no firm D call. Germline loops: CDR1 MNHEY, CDR2 SVGAGI. CDR3 length: 15 residues. Trimming took off 0 bases at V and 2 bases at J, with 10 bases between the two ends. The CDR3 loop reads CASSYSGLINTEAFF. The DNA of the CDR3 is TGTGCCAGCAGTTACTCAGGACTGATAAACACTGAAGCTTTCTTT.

This chain uses TRBV6-2 or TRBV6-3 with TRBJ1-5; a weak D match, TRBD1 (6 bases). The CDR3 totals 14 residues. V dropped 5 bases and J dropped 4 bases, with 12 bases sitting between them. Germline loops: CDR1 MNHEY, CDR2 SVGEGT. The CDR3: CASSVTQGNQPQHF. CDR3 DNA: TGTGCCAGCAGTGTCACTCAGGGGAATCAGCCCCAGCATTTT.

The chain couples TRBV2 to TRBJ2-5; 8 bases agree with TRBD2. CDR1 and CDR2 from the germline V gene are SNHLY and FYNNEI. The CDR3 is made up of 16 amino acids. V lost 4 bases and J lost 5; bases outside the gene matches: 12. For the CDR3, the DNA is TGTGCCAGCAGTGCGGTTCTAGCGGGCCGCCGGGAGACCCAGTACTTC. It yields the protein CASSAVLAGRRETQYF. The full variable domain, rest sourced from reference TRBV2 and TRBJ2-5, is EPEVTQTPSHQVTQMGQEVILRCVPISNHLYFYWYRQILGQKVEFLVSFYNNEISEKSEIFDDQFSVERPDGSNFTLKIRSTKLEDSAMYFCASSAVLAGRRETQYFGPGTRLLVL.

The rearrangement links TRBV5-1 to TRBJ1-1; possible D gene TRBD1, 6 bases. The CDR3 runs to 15 residues. Looked up from germline, CDR1 is SGHRS and CDR2 is YFSETQ. With 2 bases removed from V and 4 bases from J, the gap between germline ends came to 15 bases. The CDR3, as DNA: TGCGCCAGCAGCTTAGCTTTCAGGGGTTTCACTGAAGCTTTCTTT. It is translated as CASSLAFRGFTEAFF. The variable domain in full, with the rest retrieved from reference TRBV5-1 and TRBJ1-1, is KAGVTQTPRYLIKTRGQQVTLSCSPISGHRSVSWYQQTPGQGLQFLFEYFSETQRNKGNFPGRFSGRQFSNSRSEMNVSTLELGDSALYLCASSLAFRGFTEAFFGQGTRLTVV.

The chain joins TRBV6-5 to TRBJ1-1; D remains ambiguous. The CDR3 spans 14 residues. Germline CDR1 and CDR2: MNHEY and SVGAGI. Trimming stripped 5 bases from V and 5 bases from J, with 15 bases between. The CDR3 nucleotides read TGTGCCAGCAGTCCCCGCTCTTCAGCGACTGAAGCTTTCTTT. Its protein is CASSPRSSATEAFF.

This chain joins TRBV24-1 and TRBJ2-7; D unresolved. Germline V gives CDR1 KGHDR, CDR2 SFDVKD. V was clipped by 4 bases and J by 6 bases, with 12 bases between them. The CDR3 loop spans 13 amino acids. The CDR3 is CATSDTTLGEQYF. CDR3 nucleotide sequence: TGTGCCACCAGTGACACCACCCTAGGCGAGCAGTACTTC.

The rearrangement joins TRBV4-1 to TRBJ2-1; 7 bases match TRBD1. CDR1 and CDR2 from the germline V gene are MGHRA and YSYEKL. The CDR3 loop spans 14 amino acids. The J segment lost 5 bases and the V segment lost 1 base, leaving 2 bases of the junction unmatched. The CDR3 bases are TGCGCCAGCAGCCAAGTAGGGACAGACAATGAGCAGTTCTTC. Its protein is CASSQVGTDNEQFF.

The chain is built from TRBV19 and TRBJ2-7; 8 bases line up with TRBD1. This CDR3 has 14 amino acids. The V gene's germline CDR1 is LNHDA and CDR2 SQIVND (reference sequence). The J segment lost 6 bases and the V segment lost 3 bases, leaving 7 bases of the junction unmatched. CDR3 nucleotide sequence: TGTGCCAGTAGTATCCTGACAGGGGTGGGCGAGCAGTACTTC. Residues: CASSILTGVGEQYF.

The CDR3 here is CASSKGGFTDTQYF. CDR3 bases: TGTGCCAGCAGTAAAGGGGGCTTTACAGATACGCAGTATTTT. V usage is TRBV2 and J usage is TRBJ2-3; 7 nucleotides agree with TRBD1. The V segment lost 5 bases and the J segment 3 bases; nucleotides outside the gene matches: 5. The CDR3 has 14 residues. Germline lookup yields CDR1 SNHLY and CDR2 FYNNEI.

The gene calls are TRBV11-3 and TRBJ2-7; a possible D gene is TRBD1 (7 bases). The germline V and J ends were trimmed by 5 bases and 7 bases, with 24 bases remaining between them. This CDR3 is built from 16 residues. Germline V gene sequence: CDR1 SGHNT, CDR2 YENEEA. The CDR3 DNA follows: TGTGCCAGCAGCCCTGGGACAGCAGGACTGACTAGGGAGCAGTACTTC. Translating it yields CASSPGTAGLTREQYF.

The chain joins TRBV10-3 to TRBJ2-7; the D gene is possibly TRBD1 (6 bases). This CDR3 region has 11 residues. The germline V gene has CDR1 ENHRY and CDR2 SYGVKD. The V end was cut by 10 bases, the J end by 7 bases, with 14 bases between. DNA of the CDR3: TGTGCCACCTCCAGACAGGAAGAGCAGTACTTC. Its translation is CATSRQEEQYF.

The CDR3 nucleotides are TGCGCCAGCAAAGAACTTAGCGGGGACCAAGAGACCCAGTACTTC. Amino acids: CASKELSGDQETQYF. The chain employs TRBV10-2 and TRBJ2-5, with 8 bases aligning to TRBD2. CDR1 is WSHSY and CDR2 is SAAADI in the germline V gene. The length of the CDR3 is 15 residues. The junction had 7 bases not matched to a gene; V was cut back by 7 bases and J by 0 bases.

As for this clone: A junction boundary mismatches the germline segment, possibly from a read error. The J gene is TRBJ1-1, the V gene TRBV29-1; tentatively, D is TRBD1 (6 bases). Per the germline V gene, CDR1 is SQVTM and CDR2 is ANQGSEA. This CDR3 has 10 amino acids. CDR3 DNA: TGCAGCGGTGACCCCCTAACAGGGTCTTTT. Translation: CSGDPLTGSF.

This chain uses TRBV6-5 with TRBJ1-2, with a tentative D call TRBD1 (5 bases). The CDR3 length is 12 residues. CDR1 MNHEY and CDR2 SVGAGI come from the germline V gene. V lost 4 bases and J 7 bases, leaving 10 bases between the germline ends. The CDR3 region has the DNA TGTGCCAGCAGTTTCGGGGGAACTGGCTACACCTTC. It encodes CASSFGGTGYTF.

The V call is TRBV10-1, the J call TRBJ2-3; TRBD2 is a possible D gene (5 bases). Germline lookup yields CDR1 WNHNN and CDR2 SYGVQD (reference sequence). Deletions cut 6 bases from V and 4 bases from J, with 14 bases between. The length of the CDR3 is 14 residues. CDR3 nucleotide sequence: TGCGCCAGCAGGAGACTAAATTTGGCAGATACGCAGTATTTT. It encodes CASRRLNLADTQYF.

The chain carries TRBV4-1 and TRBJ2-7; no clear D. With 0 bases removed from V and 3 bases from J, the gap between germline ends came to 24 bases. Germline assignment: CDR1 MGHRA and CDR2 YSYEKL. The CDR3 consists of 19 residues. The CDR3 is CASSQDSLLNGHRHYEQYF. In nucleotides, the CDR3 is TGCGCCAGCAGCCAAGATTCACTCCTTAATGGGCATCGCCACTACGAGCAGTACTTC.

The J gene is TRBJ2-7, the V gene TRBV7-2; D perhaps matches TRBD2 (5 bases). Germline CDR1 is SGHTA and CDR2 is FQGNSA. Trimming shortened V by 10 bases and J by 3 bases, and 16 bases separated the two germline ends. CDR3 length equals 13 residues. Written as DNA, the CDR3 is TGTGCCATACAGCCCTCTACTAGCTACGAGCAGTACTTC. This translates into CAIQPSTSYEQYF.

This clone was counted only a few times. The chain recombines TRBV11-2 with TRBJ2-3; 8 nucleotides agree with TRBD2. The germline V gene encodes CDR1 SGHAT and CDR2 FQNNGV. The CDR3 sequence is 15 residues long. The J segment lost 3 bases and the V segment lost 0 bases, leaving 2 bases of the junction unmatched. The CDR3 DNA is TGTGCCAGCAGCTTAGATAGCGGGACTACAGATACGCAGTATTTT. This sequence encodes CASSLDSGTTDTQYF.

J is TRBJ2-5 and V is TRBV14; 10 nucleotides align to TRBD2. The germline gives CDR1 SGHDN, CDR2 FVKESK. The V gene end was trimmed by 8 bases and the J gene end by 4 bases; junction bases not matched to a gene: 10. The CDR3 contains 15 residues. CDR3 DNA: TGTGCCAGCTCCCAGGGAGCGGGAGGGAGAGAGACCCAGTACTTC. As protein: CASSQGAGGRETQYF.

This sequence joins TRBV7-8 and TRBJ2-3, with a possible D match to TRBD2 (6 bases). Germline loops: CDR1 SGHVS, CDR2 FQNEAQ. V lost 2 bases and J 4 bases, leaving 19 bases between the germline ends. The CDR3 is 17 amino acids. DNA of the CDR3: TGTGCCAGCAGCTTAAGCTCTAGCGTGGGGGTCCCAGATACGCAGTATTTT. Translating gives CASSLSSSVGVPDTQYF.

The V gene is TRBV27, the J gene TRBJ1-6, with a possible D match to TRBD1 (6 bases). V gave up 5 bases and J gave up 4 bases, with 18 bases separating them. CDR1 and CDR2 (germline): MNHEY, SMNVEV (reference sequence). This CDR3 region has 17 residues. CDR3 coding DNA: TGTGCCAGCAGTCCAAAGGCGGGGGCCTATTATAATTCACCCCTCCACTTT. Encoded protein: CASSPKAGAYYNSPLHF.

The J gene is TRBJ1-4, the V gene TRBV19; D unclear. The CDR3 loop spans 15 amino acids. The V end was cut by 10 bases, the J end by 0 bases, with 15 bases between. CDR1 and CDR2 (germline): LNHDA, SQIVND (reference sequence). The CDR3: CATSPRGSTNEKLFF. CDR3 nucleotide sequence: TGTGCCACTAGCCCTCGGGGTTCAACTAATGAAAAACTGTTTTTT. The variable domain in full, completed from reference TRBV19 and TRBJ1-4, reads DGGITQSPKYLFRKEGQNVTLSCEQNLNHDAMYWYRQDPGQGLRLIYYSQIVNDFQKGDIAEGYSVSREKKESFPLTVTSAQKNPTAFYLCATSPRGSTNEKLFFGSGTQLSVL.

With respect to this clone: The same CDR3 arises from other DNA sequences in this sample as well. The rearrangement links TRBV6-5 to TRBJ1-2; D is perhaps TRBD1 (5 bases). Germline V gene sequence: CDR1 MNHEY, CDR2 SVGAGI. V lost 2 bases to trimming and J lost 2 bases, with 6 bases between them. The CDR3 runs 13 residues. CDR3 DNA sequence: TGTGCCAGCAGTTACGACAGAAACTATGGCTACACCTTC. This encodes CASSYDRNYGYTF.

The gene calls are TRBV7-8 and TRBJ2-5; the match to TRBD2 covers 7 bases. Germline V lookup: CDR1 SGHVS, CDR2 FQNEAQ. After removal of 5 bases from V and 5 bases from J, the junction contained 11 bases not matched to a gene. CDR3 size: 15 residues. In nucleotides, the CDR3 is TGTGCCAGCAGCAGAGCGGGACTTATGGCGGAGACCCAGTACTTC. Amino acid sequence: CASSRAGLMAETQYF.

The V call is TRBV5-1, the J call TRBJ1-5, with D uncertain. The CDR3 runs to 15 residues. V gave up 1 base and J gave up 4 bases, with 12 bases separating them. CDR1 is SGHRS and CDR2 is YFSETQ in the germline V gene. The CDR3 loop is CASSLSLDGNQPQHF. The DNA of the CDR3 is TGCGCCAGCAGCTTGAGTCTTGACGGGAATCAGCCCCAGCATTTT.

The genes are TRBV24-1 and TRBJ2-3; 7 positions match TRBD2. The CDR3 totals 14 residues. After removal of 5 bases from V and 2 bases from J, the junction contained 3 bases not matched to a gene. Per the germline V gene, CDR1 is KGHDR and CDR2 is SFDVKD. CDR3 residues: CATSVGGSTDTQYF. CDR3 nucleotide sequence: TGTGCCACCAGTGTGGGGGGGTCCACAGATACGCAGTATTTT.

The V and J genes are TRBV28 and TRBJ1-4; 7 bases match TRBD1. The CDR3 extends over 15 amino acids. Germline V gene lookup returns CDR1 MDHEN and CDR2 SYDVKM. V shed 5 bases and J 5 bases; nucleotides not matched to a gene: 8. CDR3 sequence (DNA): TGTGCCAGCAGTCAGACAGGGTATATCAATGAAAAACTGTTTTTT. Its protein product is CASSQTGYINEKLFF.

The chain combines TRBV30 with TRBJ1-2; 10 bases line up with TRBD1. The length of the CDR3 is 17 residues. V lost 4 bases and J lost 0; bases outside the gene matches: 11. The germline CDR1 and CDR2 sequences are GTSNPN and SVGIG (reference sequence). DNA for the CDR3: TGTGCCTGGACCTCCTTTCGGGACAGGGGTACTAACTATGGCTACACCTTC. Amino acids: CAWTSFRDRGTNYGYTF. The full variable domain, with the rest looked up from reference TRBV30 and TRBJ1-2, is SQTIHQWPATLVQPVGSPLSLECTVEGTSNPNLYWYRQAAGRGLQLLFYSVGIGQISSEVPQNLSASRPQDRQFILSSKKLLLSDSGFYLCAWTSFRDRGTNYGYTFGSGTRLTVV.

This chain connects TRBV19 to TRBJ1-5; no clear D. The CDR3 covers 17 residues. The V and J ends lost 4 bases and 7 bases respectively, with 23 bases between them. Germline V gene lookup returns CDR1 LNHDA and CDR2 SQIVND (reference sequence). DNA of the CDR3: TGTGCCAGTAGTAGGGTGTCTGGTGGAGAGTTTACGCAGCCCCAGCATTTT. Protein sequence: CASSRVSGGEFTQPQHF.